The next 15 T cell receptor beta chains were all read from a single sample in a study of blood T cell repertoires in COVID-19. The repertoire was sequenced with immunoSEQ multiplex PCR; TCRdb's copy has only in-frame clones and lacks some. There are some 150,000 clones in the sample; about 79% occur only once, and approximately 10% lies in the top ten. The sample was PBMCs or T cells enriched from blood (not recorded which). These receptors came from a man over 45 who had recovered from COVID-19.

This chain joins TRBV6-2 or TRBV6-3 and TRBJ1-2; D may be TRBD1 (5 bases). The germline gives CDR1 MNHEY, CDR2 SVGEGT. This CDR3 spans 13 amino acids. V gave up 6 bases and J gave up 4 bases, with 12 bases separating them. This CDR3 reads CASSHEGLYGYTF. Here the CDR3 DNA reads TGTGCCAGCAGCCACGAGGGACTCTATGGCTACACCTTC.

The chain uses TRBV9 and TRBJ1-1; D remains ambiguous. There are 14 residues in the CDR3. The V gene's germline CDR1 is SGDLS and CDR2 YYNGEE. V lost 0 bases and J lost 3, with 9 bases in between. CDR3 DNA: TGTGCCAGCAGCGTAGCTGTCATAGACACTGAAGCTTTCTTT. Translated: CASSVAVIDTEAFF.

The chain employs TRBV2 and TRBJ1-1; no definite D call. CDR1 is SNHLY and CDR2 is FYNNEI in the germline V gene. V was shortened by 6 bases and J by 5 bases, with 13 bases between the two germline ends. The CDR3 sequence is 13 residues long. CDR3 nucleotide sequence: TGTGCCAGCAGACCCGGTGAGGGAACTGAAGCTTTCTTT. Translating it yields CASRPGEGTEAFF.

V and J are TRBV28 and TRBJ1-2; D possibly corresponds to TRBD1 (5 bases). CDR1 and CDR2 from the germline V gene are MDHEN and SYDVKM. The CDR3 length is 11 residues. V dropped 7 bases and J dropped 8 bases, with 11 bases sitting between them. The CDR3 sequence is CASTGGTGYTF. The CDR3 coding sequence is TGTGCCAGCACGGGGGGTACAGGCTACACCTTC.

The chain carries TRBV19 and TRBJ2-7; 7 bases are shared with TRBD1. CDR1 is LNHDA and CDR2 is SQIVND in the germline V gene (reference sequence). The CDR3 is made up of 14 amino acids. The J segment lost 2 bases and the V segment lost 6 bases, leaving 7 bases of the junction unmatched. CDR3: CASSPPGQAYEQYF. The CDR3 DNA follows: TGTGCCAGTAGCCCCCCCGGACAGGCCTACGAGCAGTACTTC.

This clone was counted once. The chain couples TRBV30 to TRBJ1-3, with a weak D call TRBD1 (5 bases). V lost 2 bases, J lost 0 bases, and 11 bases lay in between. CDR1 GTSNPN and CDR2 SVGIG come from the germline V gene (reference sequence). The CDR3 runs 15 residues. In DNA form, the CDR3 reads TGTGCCTGGAGTTTTGACAGAGACTCTGGAAACACCATATATTTT. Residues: CAWSFDRDSGNTIYF.

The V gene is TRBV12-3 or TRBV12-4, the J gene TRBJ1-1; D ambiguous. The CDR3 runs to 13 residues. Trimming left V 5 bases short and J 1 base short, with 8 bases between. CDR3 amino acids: CASSLRGNTEAFF. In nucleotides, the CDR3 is TGTGCCAGCAGTCTGCGGGGGAACACTGAAGCTTTCTTT.

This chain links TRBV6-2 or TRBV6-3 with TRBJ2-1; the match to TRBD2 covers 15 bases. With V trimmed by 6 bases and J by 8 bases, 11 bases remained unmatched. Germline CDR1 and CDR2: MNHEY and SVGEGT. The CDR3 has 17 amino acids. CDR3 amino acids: CASSRTSGGVKVDEQFF. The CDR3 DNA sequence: TGTGCCAGCAGCCGGACTAGCGGGGGGGTAAAGGTGGATGAGCAGTTCTTC.

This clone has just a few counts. CDR3 DNA sequence: TGTGCCAGCAGCCCCGGACAGGGAAACAATTCACCCCTCCACTTT. Its protein is CASSPGQGNNSPLHF. This chain links TRBV14 with TRBJ1-6, with 8 bases matching TRBD1. The CDR3 has 15 residues. CDR1 and CDR2 (germline): SGHDN, FVKESK. With 4 bases clipped from V and 7 bases from J, the junction kept 6 bases outside the gene matches. Combining the CDR3 with reference TRBV14 and TRBJ1-6 gives the whole variable domain EAGVTQFPSHSVIEKGQTVTLRCDPISGHDNLYWYRRVMGKEIKFLLHFVKESKQDESGMPNNRFLAERTGGTYSTLKVQPAELEDSGVYFCASSPGQGNNSPLHFGNGTRLTVT.

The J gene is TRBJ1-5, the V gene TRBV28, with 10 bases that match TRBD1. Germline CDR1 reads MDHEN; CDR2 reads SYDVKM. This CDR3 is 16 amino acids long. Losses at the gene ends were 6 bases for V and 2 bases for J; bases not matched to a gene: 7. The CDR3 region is CASRRTGTGGNQPQHF. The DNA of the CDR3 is TGTGCCAGCAGGCGAACCGGGACAGGGGGCAATCAGCCCCAGCATTTT.

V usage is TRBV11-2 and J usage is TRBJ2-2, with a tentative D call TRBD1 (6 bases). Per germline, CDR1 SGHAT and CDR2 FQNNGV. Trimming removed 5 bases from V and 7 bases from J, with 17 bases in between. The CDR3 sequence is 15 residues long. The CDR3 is CASSTTTGSVGELFF. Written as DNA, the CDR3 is TGTGCCAGCAGCACCACTACAGGGTCGGTCGGGGAGCTGTTTTTT.

The chain's CDR3 is CASRPTPSRWAEKLFF. The DNA of the CDR3 is TGTGCCAGCAGGCCTACACCCAGCCGCTGGGCTGAAAAACTGTTTTTT. This chain uses TRBV6-2 or TRBV6-3 with TRBJ1-4; D unresolved. The CDR3 totals 16 residues. CDR1 and CDR2 from the germline V gene are MNHEY and SVGEGT. V lost 6 bases and J lost 7, with 21 bases in between.

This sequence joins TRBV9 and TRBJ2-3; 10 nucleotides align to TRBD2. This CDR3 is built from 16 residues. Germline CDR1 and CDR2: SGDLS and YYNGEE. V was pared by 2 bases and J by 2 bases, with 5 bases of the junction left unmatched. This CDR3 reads CASSVASGGITDTQYF. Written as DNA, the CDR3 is TGTGCCAGCAGCGTCGCTAGCGGGGGAATCACAGATACGCAGTATTTT.

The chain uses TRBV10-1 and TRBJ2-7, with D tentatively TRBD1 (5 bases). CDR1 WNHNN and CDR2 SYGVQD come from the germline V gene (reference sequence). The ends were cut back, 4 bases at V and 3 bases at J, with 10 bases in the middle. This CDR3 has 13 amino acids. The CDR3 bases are TGCGCCAGCAGTGCAGGGCCCAACTACGAGCAGTACTTC. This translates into CASSAGPNYEQYF.

The CDR3 protein is CAISDGQGASYEQYF. The CDR3 bases are TGTGCCATCAGTGACGGACAGGGGGCTAGCTACGAGCAGTACTTC. The V gene is TRBV10-3, the J gene TRBJ2-7, with 11 bases fitting TRBD1. Trimming cost V 3 bases and J 3 bases; bases outside gene matches: 4. In germline, CDR1 is ENHRY, CDR2 SYGVKD. The CDR3 spans 15 residues.